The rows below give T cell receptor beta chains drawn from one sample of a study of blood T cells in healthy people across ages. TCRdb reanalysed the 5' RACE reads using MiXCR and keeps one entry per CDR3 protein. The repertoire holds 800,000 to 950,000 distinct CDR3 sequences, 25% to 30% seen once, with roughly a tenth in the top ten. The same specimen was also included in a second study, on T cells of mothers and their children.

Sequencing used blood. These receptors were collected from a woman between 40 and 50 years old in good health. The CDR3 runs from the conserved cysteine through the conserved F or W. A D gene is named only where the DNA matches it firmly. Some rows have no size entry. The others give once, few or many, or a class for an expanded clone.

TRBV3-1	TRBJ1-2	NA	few	TGTGCCAGCAGCCCTCCGTGGGGGTATGGCTACACCTTC	CASSPPWGYGYTF
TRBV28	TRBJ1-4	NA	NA	TGTGCCAGCAGACCCCTAGGAAATGAAAAACTGTTTTTT	CASRPLGNEKLFF
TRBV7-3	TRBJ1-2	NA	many	TGTGCCAGCAGCGCAGCCCCGGCGGGGAACTATGGCTACACCTTC	CASSAAPAGNYGYTF
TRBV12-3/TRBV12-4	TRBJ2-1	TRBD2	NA	TGTGCCAGCAGGGTAGCGGGGGACTATCTGAATGAGCAGTTCTTC	CASRVAGDYLNEQFF
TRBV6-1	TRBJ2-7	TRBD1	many	TGTGCCAGCAGTGAAGCGGCAGGGGGCCCATACGAGCAGTACTTC	CASSEAAGGPYEQYF
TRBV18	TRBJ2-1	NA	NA	TGTGCCAGCTCACCAGACAGGAAATTCTACAATGAGCAGTTCTTC	CASSPDRKFYNEQFF
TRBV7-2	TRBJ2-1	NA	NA	TGTGCCAGCCGACAGGACTACAATGAGCAGTTCTTC	CASRQDYNEQFF
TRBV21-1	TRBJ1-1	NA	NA	TGTGCCGCAAAAAGGGGGGGAGACACTGAAGCTTTCTTT	CAAKRGGDTEAFF
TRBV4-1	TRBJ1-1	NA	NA	TGCGCCAGCAGTTCACGATCAGGGGATGGGACTGAAGCTTTCTTT	CASSSRSGDGTEAFF
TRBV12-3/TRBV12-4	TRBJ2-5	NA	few	TGTGCCAGCAGTTCCAGACAGGATTACCAAGAGACCCAGTACTTC	CASSSRQDYQETQYF
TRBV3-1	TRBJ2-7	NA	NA	TGTACCAGCAGCCAGGAGAACGGTTACGAGCAGTACTTC	CTSSQENGYEQYF
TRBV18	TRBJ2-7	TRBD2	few	TGTGCCAGCTCACCCCGGACTAGCGGGAGCTCCTACAATGAGCAGTACTTC	CASSPRTSGSSYNEQYF
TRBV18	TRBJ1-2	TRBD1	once	TGTGCCAGCTCACCAACGGGACAGGGCCGCTATGGCTACACCTTC	CASSPTGQGRYGYTF
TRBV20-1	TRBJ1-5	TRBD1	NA	TGCAGTGCTTCCCTACAGGGGAGCGGCAATCAGCCCCAGCATTTT	CSASLQGSGNQPQHF
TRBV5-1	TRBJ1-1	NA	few	TGCGCCAGCAATGAGGGGCCGATGAACACTGAAGCTTTCTTT	CASNEGPMNTEAFF
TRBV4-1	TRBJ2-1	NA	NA	TGCGCCAGCAGCCAAACAGGGATGAATGAGCAGTTCTTC	CASSQTGMNEQFF
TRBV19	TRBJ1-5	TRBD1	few	TGTGCCAGTAGAAGGGCGCCGATACAGGGGATCTATAGCAATCAGCCCCAGCATTTT	CASRRAPIQGIYSNQPQHF
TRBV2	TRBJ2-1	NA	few	TGTGCCAGCACCTTGCTTACCAGGTGGGAGTTCTTC	CASTLLTRWEFF
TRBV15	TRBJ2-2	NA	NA	TGTGCCACCAGCAGAGATCTCAGGGCAACTATGGGGGTCGCCGGGGAGCTGTTTTTT	CATSRDLRATMGVAGELFF
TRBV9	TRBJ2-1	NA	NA	TGTGCCAGCAGCGTATCGTCCACAGCCAACAATGAGCAGTTCTTC	CASSVSSTANNEQFF
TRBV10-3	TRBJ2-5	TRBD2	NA	TGTGCCATCAGGACTAGCGGGGGGAAAGAGACCCAGTACTTC	CAIRTSGGKETQYF
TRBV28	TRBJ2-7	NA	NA	TGTGCCAGCAGTTTTTCCGATATGGCCGAGCAGTACTTC	CASSFSDMAEQYF
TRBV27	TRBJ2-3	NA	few	TGTGCCAGCAGTTTAGGAATTACGCAGTATTTT	CASSLGITQYF
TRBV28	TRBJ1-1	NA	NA	TGTGCCAGCGGCCGGGATCTTGAAGCTTTCTTT	CASGRDLEAFF
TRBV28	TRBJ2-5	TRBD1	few	TGTGCCAGCAGTTTGTCGGGACAGAGCGTCCAAGAGACCCAGTACTTC	CASSLSGQSVQETQYF
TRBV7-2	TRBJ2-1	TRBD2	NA	TGTGCCAGCAGCTTACCGCCGCGGGGGAACAATGAGCAGTTCTTC	CASSLPPRGNNEQFF
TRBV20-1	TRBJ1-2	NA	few	TGCAGTGCTAGAGAGCCCCTGGGGGTTGGCTATGGCTACACCTTC	CSAREPLGVGYGYTF
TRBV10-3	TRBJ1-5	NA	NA	TGTGCCACCCGGGGGGCAGGGACCCGACAGCCCCAGCATTTT	CATRGAGTRQPQHF
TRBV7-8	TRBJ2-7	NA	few	TGTGTCAGCAGCTTAGAGTGGACAGCCTACGAGCAGTACTTC	CVSSLEWTAYEQYF
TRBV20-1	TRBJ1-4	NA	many	TGCAGTGGGTACGGCCCTAATGAAAAACTGTTTTTT	CSGYGPNEKLFF
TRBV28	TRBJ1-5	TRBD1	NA	TGTGCCAGCAGTCTGGACAGGGTGGGAAGTCAGCCCCAGCATTTT	CASSLDRVGSQPQHF
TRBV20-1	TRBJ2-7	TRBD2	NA	TGCAGCGCTAGTGATCGCGGGGGGGCCTCCAATGAGCAGTACTTC	CSASDRGGASNEQYF
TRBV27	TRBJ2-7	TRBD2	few	TGTGCCAGCAGTGCCGGGACTAGCTTTCCCTACGAGCAGTACTTC	CASSAGTSFPYEQYF
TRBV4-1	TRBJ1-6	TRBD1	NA	TGCGCCAGCAGCCAACCTGGGACAGCCTATAATTCACCCCTCCACTTT	CASSQPGTAYNSPLHF
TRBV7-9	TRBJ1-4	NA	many	TGTGCCAGCAGCTACTCAGTTAATGAAAAACTGTTTTTT	CASSYSVNEKLFF
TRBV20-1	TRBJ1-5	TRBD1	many	TGCAGTACGACAGGGGGCACTTTCCATAGCAATCAGCCCCAGCATTTT	CSTTGGTFHSNQPQHF
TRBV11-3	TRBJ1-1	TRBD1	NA	TGTGCCAGCAGCTCAGGGGGCTTGAAGAACACTGAAGCTTTCTTT	CASSSGGLKNTEAFF
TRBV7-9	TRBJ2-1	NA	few	TGTGCCAGCAGTCAGAGCGGAGGCGGATACAAACATGAGCAGTTCTTC	CASSQSGGGYKHEQFF
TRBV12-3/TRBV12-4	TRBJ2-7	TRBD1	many	TGTGCCAGCAGTTTCTCGGACAGGGTCCACGAGCAGTACTTC	CASSFSDRVHEQYF
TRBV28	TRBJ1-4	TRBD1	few	TGTGCCAGCAGTCCATCCGGGACAGGGTTAGAAAAACTGTTTTTT	CASSPSGTGLEKLFF
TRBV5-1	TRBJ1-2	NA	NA	TGCGCCAGCAGCAGGACAGATAACTATGGCTACACCTTC	CASSRTDNYGYTF
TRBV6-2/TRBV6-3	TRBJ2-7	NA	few	TGTGCCAGCAGTTGGCCACGGGACTCGTCACCCTACGAGCAGTACTTC	CASSWPRDSSPYEQYF
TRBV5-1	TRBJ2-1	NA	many	TGCGCCAGCAGCTTGCAGGACAATGAGCAGTTCTTC	CASSLQDNEQFF
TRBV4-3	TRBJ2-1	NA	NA	TGCGCCAGCAGCCAAGTCTCCAGGGGCGATGAGCAGTTCTTC	CASSQVSRGDEQFF
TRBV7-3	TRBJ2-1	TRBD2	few	TGTGCCAGCAGCTTACGAATAGCGGGGAGCTCCTACAATGAGCAGTTCTTC	CASSLRIAGSSYNEQFF
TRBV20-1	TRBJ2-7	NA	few	TGCAGTGCTAGACGGGGCGGGGCCGTCTACGAGCAGTACTTC	CSARRGGAVYEQYF
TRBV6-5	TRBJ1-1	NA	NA	TGTGCCAGCAGTTACGGGACAACGAGGAACACTGAAGCTTTCTTT	CASSYGTTRNTEAFF
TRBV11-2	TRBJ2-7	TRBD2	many	TGTGCCAGCAGCCCTAGCGGGGTAGGGTACGAGCAGTACTTC	CASSPSGVGYEQYF
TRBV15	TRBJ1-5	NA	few	TGTGCCACCAGCACCGGAAAGGGGAATCAGCCCCAGCATTTT	CATSTGKGNQPQHF
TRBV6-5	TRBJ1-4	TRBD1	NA	TGTGCCAGCAGTTACGGAGCCAGGACAGGGGAAAAACGGTTTTTT	CASSYGARTGEKRFF
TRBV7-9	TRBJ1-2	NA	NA	TGTGCCAGCAGGCTAGGGGATGGACTGTATGGCTACACCTTC	CASRLGDGLYGYTF